These 11 T cell receptor beta chains originate from one sample sequenced in a study of cytomegalovirus exposure and HLA in healthy donors. The PCR employed 60 Vbeta primers together with 13 Jbeta primers. Produced via immunoSEQ multiplex PCR; TCRdb's table is partial and in-frame only. The data contain tens of thousands of clones, roughly 80% of them singletons. Sequencing used PBMCs. These receptors all come from a man in his sixties in good health and CMV-seropositive.

The chain has TRBV1 and TRBJ2-2; TRBD2 is the table's D call and was not checked against the DNA. TRBV1 is deemed a pseudogene. The CDR3 sequence is 15 residues long. Here the CDR3 reads CTRTSGVVGTGELFF. CDR3 DNA: TGCACCAGGACTAGCGGGGTTGTGGGTACCGGGGAGCTGTTTTTT.

The chain is built from TRBV11-3 and TRBJ2-3; D perhaps matches TRBD2 (5 bases). The germline V and J ends were trimmed by 6 bases and 3 bases, with 16 bases remaining between them. Germline V lookup: CDR1 SGHNT, CDR2 YENEEA. This CDR3 is 15 amino acids long. The CDR3 is CASSPPGVSTDTQYF. The CDR3 coding sequence is TGTGCCAGCAGTCCCCCCGGGGTTAGTACAGATACGCAGTATTTT.

The V gene is TRBV6-1, the J gene TRBJ1-2; D possibly corresponds to TRBD1 (6 bases). The CDR3 is 14 residues long. Trimming pared 6 bases from V and 4 bases from J, leaving 15 bases between. Germline V gives CDR1 MNHNS, CDR2 SASEGT. The CDR3 coding sequence is TGTGCCAGCAGCCGGACAGTGTCTGGCTATGGCTACACCTTC. Its protein is CASSRTVSGYGYTF.

A few counts support this clone. The chain links TRBV15 to TRBJ1-1; a possible D gene is TRBD1 (6 bases). V was pared by 1 base and J by 4 bases, with 7 bases between. The CDR3 is 13 residues long. The germline CDR1 and CDR2 sequences are LNHNV and YYDKDF (reference sequence). CDR3 residues: CATSRVQGTEAFF. In nucleotides, the CDR3 is TGTGCCACCAGCAGAGTACAGGGCACTGAAGCTTTCTTT. Based on the CDR3 plus reference TRBV15 and TRBJ1-1, the full variable domain is DAMVIQNPRYQVTQFGKPVTLSCSQTLNHNVMYWYQQKSSQAPKLLFHYYDKDFNNEADTPDNFQSRRPNTSFCFLDIRSPGLGDTAMYLCATSRVQGTEAFFGQGTRLTVV.

V gene TRBV5-1 combines with J gene TRBJ1-2, with D perhaps matching TRBD1 (6 bases). The CDR3 covers 13 residues. V was pared by 1 base and J by 4 bases, with 8 bases between. Germline V lookup: CDR1 SGHRS, CDR2 YFSETQ. For the CDR3, the DNA is TGCGCCAGCAGCTTGACACAGGGCTATGGCTACACCTTC. It is translated as CASSLTQGYGYTF.

This clone came up a few times. The J gene is TRBJ2-2, the V gene TRBV4-1, with TRBD1 identical over 9 bases. The CDR3 runs 16 residues. Germline lookup yields CDR1 MGHRA and CDR2 YSYEKL. J lost 4 bases, V lost 2 bases, and 5 bases had no gene match. The CDR3 protein is CASSQSGTGRTGELFF. CDR3 sequence (DNA): TGCGCCAGCAGCCAATCCGGGACAGGGCGCACCGGGGAGCTGTTTTTT.

This CDR3 is CASRSIASNTEAFF. The CDR3 DNA reads TGTGCCAGCAGGAGCATAGCCTCTAACACTGAAGCTTTCTTT. The J gene is TRBJ1-1, the V gene TRBV28; D unclear. The V gene lost 6 bases and the J gene lost 2 bases, with 13 bases spanning the gap. The germline gives CDR1 MDHEN, CDR2 SYDVKM. The CDR3 covers 14 residues.

This clone was counted only a few times. The chain has TRBV28 and TRBJ1-2; D may be TRBD1 (6 bases). V shed 4 bases and J shed 0 bases, with 12 bases lying between them. Germline-derived CDR1 and CDR2 are MDHEN and SYDVKM. This CDR3 contains 15 residues. The CDR3 protein is CASSSPGEPNYGYTF. CDR3 DNA sequence: TGTGCCAGCAGTTCACCAGGGGAACCTAACTATGGCTACACCTTC.

The chain combines TRBV6-1 with TRBJ2-6, with D perhaps matching TRBD2 (6 bases). This CDR3 comprises 17 residues. CDR1 and CDR2 from the germline V gene are MNHNS and SASEGT. V lost 3 bases, J lost 0 bases, and 12 bases lay in between. The CDR3 here is CASSDTGLISGANVLTF. The DNA of the CDR3 is TGTGCCAGCAGTGACACGGGACTGATCTCTGGGGCCAACGTCCTGACTTTC.

The chain joins TRBV4-2 to TRBJ2-5, with unresolved D. The CDR3 sequence is 13 residues long. The V and J ends lost 1 base and 2 bases respectively, with 5 bases between them. Germline values: CDR1 LGHNA, CDR2 YNFKEQ. CDR3 region: CASSQGLQETQYF. The CDR3 DNA reads TGTGCCAGCAGCCAAGGGCTTCAAGAGACCCAGTACTTC.

The chain uses TRBV2 and TRBJ1-1; the D gene is possibly TRBD1 (6 bases). V was clipped by 5 bases and J by 1 base, with 14 bases between them. The germline V gene has CDR1 SNHLY and CDR2 FYNNEI. This CDR3 contains 15 residues. CDR3 in amino acids: CASSSTGMTNTEAFF. CDR3 nucleotides: TGTGCCAGCAGTTCAACAGGGATGACGAACACTGAAGCTTTCTTT.